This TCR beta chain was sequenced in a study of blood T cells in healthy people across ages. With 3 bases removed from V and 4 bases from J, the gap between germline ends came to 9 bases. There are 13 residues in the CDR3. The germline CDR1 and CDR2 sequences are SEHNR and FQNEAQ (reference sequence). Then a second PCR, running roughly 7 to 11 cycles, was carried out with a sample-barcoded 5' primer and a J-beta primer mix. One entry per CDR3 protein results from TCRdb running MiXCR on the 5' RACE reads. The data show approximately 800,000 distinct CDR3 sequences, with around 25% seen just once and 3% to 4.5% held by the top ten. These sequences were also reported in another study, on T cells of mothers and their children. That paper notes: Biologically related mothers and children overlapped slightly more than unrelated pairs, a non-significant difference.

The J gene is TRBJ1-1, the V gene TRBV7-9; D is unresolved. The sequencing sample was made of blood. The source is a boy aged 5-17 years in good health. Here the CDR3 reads CASSFVTPTEAFF. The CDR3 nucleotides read TGTGCCAGCAGCTTCGTCACCCCCACTGAAGCTTTCTTT.